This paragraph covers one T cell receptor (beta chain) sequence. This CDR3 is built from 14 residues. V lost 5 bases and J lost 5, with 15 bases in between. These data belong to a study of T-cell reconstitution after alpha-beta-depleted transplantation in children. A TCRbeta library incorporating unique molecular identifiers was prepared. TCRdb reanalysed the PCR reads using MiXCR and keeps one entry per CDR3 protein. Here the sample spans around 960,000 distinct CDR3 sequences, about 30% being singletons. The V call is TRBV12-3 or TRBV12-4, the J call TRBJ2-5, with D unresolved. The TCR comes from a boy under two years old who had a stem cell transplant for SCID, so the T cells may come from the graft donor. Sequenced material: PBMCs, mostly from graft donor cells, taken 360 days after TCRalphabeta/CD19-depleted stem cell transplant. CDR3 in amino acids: CASSTGLTSETQYF. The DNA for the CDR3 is TGTGCCAGCAGTACTGGGCTTACGTCGGAGACCCAGTACTTC.